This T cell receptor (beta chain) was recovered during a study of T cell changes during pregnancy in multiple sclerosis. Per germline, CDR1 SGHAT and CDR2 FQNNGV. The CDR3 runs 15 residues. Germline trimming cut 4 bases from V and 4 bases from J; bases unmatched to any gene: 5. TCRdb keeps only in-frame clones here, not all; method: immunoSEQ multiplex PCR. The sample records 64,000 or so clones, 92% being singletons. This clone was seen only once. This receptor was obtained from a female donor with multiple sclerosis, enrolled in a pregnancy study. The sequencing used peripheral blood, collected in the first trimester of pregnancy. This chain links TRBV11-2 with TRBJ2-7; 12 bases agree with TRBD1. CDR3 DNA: TGTGCCAGCAGCTACGGGACAGGGGGCAGTTACGAGCAGTACTTC. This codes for CASSYGTGGSYEQYF.